Each of the 14 T cell receptor beta chains below was sequenced from the same sample in a study of somatic mutations in cytotoxic T cells in rheumatoid arthritis. This table comes from immunoSEQ multiplex PCR, and its TCRdb copy is limited to in-frame clones, with some not included. The sample lists 16,000 or so clones; about four fifths were seen once. The source material was CD8+ T cells sorted from blood. These receptors were taken from an adult with rheumatoid arthritis.

The chain links TRBV11-3 to TRBJ2-3; TRBD2 agrees at 8 bases. J gave up 4 bases and V 4 bases, and 10 bases lay outside the gene matches. CDR1 SGHNT and CDR2 YENEEA come from the germline V gene. The length of the CDR3 is 16 residues. This chain's CDR3 is CASSSAGGPGADTQYF. The CDR3, as DNA: TGTGCCAGCAGCTCGGCGGGAGGCCCAGGGGCAGATACGCAGTATTTT.

The chain links TRBV27 to TRBJ2-1, with a possible D match to TRBD1 (6 bases). Germline V gives CDR1 MNHEY, CDR2 SMNVEV (reference sequence). Trimming left V 2 bases short and J 10 bases short, with 18 bases between. CDR3 length: 15 residues. In DNA form, the CDR3 reads TGTGCCAGCAGTTTAATTGGGACATCAGAAAGGGAGCAGTTCTTC. Translating gives CASSLIGTSEREQFF.

This sequence joins TRBV5-1 and TRBJ1-5; D perhaps matches TRBD1 (6 bases). This CDR3 has 15 residues. Germline CDR1 reads SGHRS; CDR2 reads YFSETQ. Trimming stripped 0 bases from V and 3 bases from J, with 10 bases between. CDR3 sequence reads: CASSLAGQSNQPQHF. CDR3 nucleotide sequence: TGCGCCAGCAGCTTGGCCGGACAGTCCAATCAGCCCCAGCATTTT. Based on the CDR3 plus reference TRBV5-1 and TRBJ1-5, the full variable domain is KAGVTQTPRYLIKTRGQQVTLSCSPISGHRSVSWYQQTPGQGLQFLFEYFSETQRNKGNFPGRFSGRQFSNSRSEMNVSTLELGDSALYLCASSLAGQSNQPQHFGDGTRLSIL.

This clone was counted between two and nine times. The rearrangement uses TRBV7-9 and TRBJ2-1, with TRBD1 matching over 9 bases. The CDR3 extends over 14 amino acids. J was trimmed by 6 bases and V by 1 base; bases with no gene match: 1. The V gene's germline CDR1 is SEHNR and CDR2 FQNEAQ (reference sequence). CDR3 nucleotide sequence: TGTGCCAGCAGCTTAGGACAGGGGGGCAATGAGCAGTTCTTC. Protein: CASSLGQGGNEQFF. The full variable domain, in which reference TRBV7-9 and TRBJ2-1 provide the parts outside the CDR3, is DTGVSQNPRHKITKRGQNVTFRCDPISEHNRLYWYRQTLGQGPEFLTYFQNEAQLEKSRLLSDRFSAERPKGSFSTLEIQRTEQGDSAMYLCASSLGQGGNEQFFGPGTRLTVL.

V usage is TRBV7-3 and J usage is TRBJ2-3; 8 bases agree with TRBD2. In germline, CDR1 is SGHTA, CDR2 FQGTGA. V dropped 5 bases and J dropped 0; count of bases not matched to a gene: 7. CDR3 length equals 16 residues. CDR3 in amino acids: CASSLTSGGSTDTQYF. The CDR3 DNA reads as TGTGCCAGCAGCCTCACTAGCGGTGGTAGCACAGATACGCAGTATTTT.

Regarding this clone: The CDR3 end shows no conserved phenylalanine or tryptophan, and so a read error is likely. No DNA is shown, since the ends of the CDR3 on it are uncertain; the CDR3 is the one TCRdb lists. The genes are TRBV23-1 and TRBJ1-2; the D call of TRBD1 is as the table states it, not checked on the DNA. TRBV23-1 is given ORF status, its function remaining uncertain. From its first to its last residue, the CDR3 has 12 amino acids. CDR3 sequence reads: CASSQSRQGMAL.

V usage is TRBV7-9 and J usage is TRBJ2-7; 8 nucleotides agree with TRBD1. The CDR3 runs to 13 residues. Per the germline V gene, CDR1 is SEHNR and CDR2 is FQNEAQ (reference sequence). V was pared by 5 bases and J by 6 bases, with 6 bases of the junction left unmatched. CDR3: CASSPGQGGEQYF. CDR3 coding DNA: TGTGCCAGCAGCCCAGGACAGGGTGGCGAGCAGTACTTC.

This clone was observed a handful of times. The V and J genes are TRBV6-5 and TRBJ2-7; 8 nucleotides align to TRBD2. The CDR3 is 13 residues long. Losses at the gene ends were 4 bases for V and 5 bases for J; bases not matched to a gene: 4. CDR1 is MNHEY, CDR2 SVGAGI, per germline. The CDR3 DNA reads TGTGCCAGCAGTTTAAGCGGGAGCGACGAGCAGTACTTC. This gives the protein CASSLSGSDEQYF.

This chain uses TRBV19 with TRBJ1-1; D gene uncertain. V was cut by 2 bases and J by 6 bases, with 10 bases left in between. CDR3 size: 13 residues. Germline V gene sequence: CDR1 LNHDA, CDR2 SQIVND (reference sequence). CDR3 region: CASSIRALPEAFF. CDR3 nucleotides: TGTGCCAGTAGTATAAGGGCCCTACCTGAAGCTTTCTTT.

The chain recombines TRBV19 with TRBJ2-7; maybe TRBD2 (6 bases). The CDR3 spans 14 residues. Germline-derived CDR1 and CDR2 are LNHDA and SQIVND (reference sequence). Trimming removed 8 bases from V and 3 bases from J, with 17 bases in between. In DNA, the CDR3 is TGTGCCAGTTCTGCGGGAATCTCGGTCTACGAGCAGTACTTC. The encoded protein is CASSAGISVYEQYF.

This sequence joins TRBV29-1 and TRBJ1-3; D might be TRBD1 (5 bases). The CDR3 extends over 17 amino acids. Looked up from germline, CDR1 is SQVTM and CDR2 is ANQGSEA. V lost 7 bases and J 0 bases, leaving 22 bases between the germline ends. CDR3 DNA: TGCAGCGCCCCCCGAGGGGACCGCCCTAGCTCTGGAAACACCATATATTTT. Residues: CSAPRGDRPSSGNTIYF. The complete variable domain, with remaining parts taken from reference TRBV29-1 and TRBJ1-3, reads SAVISQKPSRDICQRGTSLTIQCQVDSQVTMMFWYRQQPGQSLTLIATANQGSEATYESGFVIDKFPISRPNLTFSTLTVSNMSPEDSSIYLCSAPRGDRPSSGNTIYFGEGSWLTVV.

This chain links TRBV7-9 with TRBJ1-5; D gene ambiguous. The V gene lost 3 bases and the J gene lost 0 bases, with 6 bases spanning the gap. Germline CDR1 is SEHNR and CDR2 is FQNEAQ (reference sequence). CDR3 length equals 14 residues. The CDR3 here is CASSFPGSNQPQHF. CDR3 coding DNA: TGTGCCAGCAGCTTCCCCGGTAGCAATCAGCCCCAGCATTTT.

The CDR3 sequence is CAISSPGLAIKDEQFF. For the CDR3, the DNA is TGTGCCATCAGTTCTCCGGGACTAGCGATCAAGGATGAGCAGTTCTTC. The chain uses TRBV10-3 and TRBJ2-1; 10 bases match TRBD2. Per germline, CDR1 ENHRY and CDR2 SYGVKD. CDR3 length: 16 residues. V lost 5 bases to trimming and J lost 8 bases; unmatched junction nucleotides: 12.

V is TRBV6-5 and J is TRBJ1-1, with D possibly being TRBD1 (6 bases). The germline CDR1 and CDR2 sequences are MNHEY and SVGAGI. This CDR3 is built from 14 residues. The V gene lost 6 bases and the J gene lost 4 bases, with 15 bases spanning the gap. CDR3 coding DNA: TGTGCCAGCAGACTTTCGACAGGCCCCACTGAAGCTTTCTTT. Amino acids: CASRLSTGPTEAFF.